A selection of T cell receptor beta chains follows, all from one sample in a study of neurological immune-mediated disorders. TCRdb reanalysed the 5' RACE reads using MiXCR and keeps one entry per CDR3 protein. The sample holds some 89,000 distinct CDR3 sequences; around 4.5% are singletons and the top ten take about 5.7%. Sequenced input: PBMCs. The receptors stem from a woman aged 60-75 years with multiple sclerosis. CDR3s include the opening cysteine and the closing phenylalanine or tryptophan. The D gene is left open where the match is weak. Only some rows state a clone size, as once, few, many or a class for expanded clones.

j_call cdr3_length clone_size v_call d_call cdr3_nt cdr3_aa
TRBJ1-6 15 NA TRBV30 TRBD1 TGTGCCTGTGAGACGGGACAGACCTATAATTCACCCCTCCACTTT CACETGQTYNSPLHF
TRBJ1-1 15 many TRBV28 TRBD1 TGTGCCAGCAGCCGACGCGACAGGGAGAACACTGAAGCTTTCTTT CASSRRDRENTEAFF
TRBJ2-7 21 NA TRBV5-1 TRBD1 TGCGCCAGCAGCTTAGGGACAGGGGAAGTTAGGAGCACTCCTGACTCCTACGAGCAGTACTTC CASSLGTGEVRSTPDSYEQYF
TRBJ2-3 15 many TRBV9 NA TGTGCCAGCAGCGCCGCGGCCCCTAGCACAGATACGCAGTATTTT CASSAAAPSTDTQYF
TRBJ1-4 15 many TRBV18 TRBD1 TGTGCCAGCTCAACAGGGACAGGGTCGGGTGAAAAACTGTTTTTT CASSTGTGSGEKLFF
TRBJ1-2 12 many TRBV20-1 TRBD1 TGCAGTGCCACGGGACAGATCTATGGCTACACCTTC CSATGQIYGYTF
TRBJ1-5 13 many TRBV20-1 NA TGCAGTGCTACCGGGGGCCGGAATCAGCCCCAGCATTTT CSATGGRNQPQHF
TRBJ1-2 11 many TRBV20-1 NA TGCAGTGGAGTGGGGGCCTATGGCTACACCTTC CSGVGAYGYTF
TRBJ1-1 15 many TRBV30 NA TGTGCCTGGAGTGTAACGGGTCAGAACCCCACTGAAGCTTTCTTT CAWSVTGQNPTEAFF
TRBJ2-7 13 many TRBV5-1 NA TGCGCCAGCAGCTTGAGTCCAACCTACGAGCAGTACTTC CASSLSPTYEQYF
TRBJ2-7 13 many TRBV14 NA TGTGCCAGCAGCCAAAGGCCAACCTACGAGCAGTACTTC CASSQRPTYEQYF
TRBJ1-1 14 NA TRBV9 NA TGTGCCAGCCGTATCCGGGCAGCGAACACTGAAGCTTTCTTT CASRIRAANTEAFF
TRBJ2-3 13 many TRBV5-1 NA TGCGCCAGCAGCTCCGGACAGCTCGATACGCAGTATTTT CASSSGQLDTQYF
TRBJ2-3 15 many TRBV7-7 NA TGTGCTAGCTCTCAAATTGGCGGGGACACAGATACGCAGTATTTT CASSQIGGDTDTQYF
TRBJ2-2 14 many TRBV7-6 TRBD2 TGTGCCAGCAGCCGAGCGGGGGGGCCCGGGGAGCTGTTTTTT CASSRAGGPGELFF
TRBJ2-7 15 many TRBV9 TRBD1 TGTGCCAGCAGTGAGGGACAGGGTGTATCCTACGAGCAGTACTTC CASSEGQGVSYEQYF
TRBJ2-1 15 many TRBV7-2 TRBD2 TGTGCCAGCAGCCTCGGACTAGCGGGGGGTCTGGCGCAGTTCTTC CASSLGLAGGLAQFF
TRBJ2-3 17 many TRBV7-2 TRBD2 TGTGCCAGCAGCTTAGACCAACTAGCGGGGAGCACAGATACGCAGTATTTT CASSLDQLAGSTDTQYF
TRBJ1-5 15 many TRBV7-2 TRBD1 TGTGCCAGCAGTTATGACAGGGCGCGAAATCAGCCCCAGCATTTT CASSYDRARNQPQHF
TRBJ2-1 17 many TRBV2 NA TGTGCCAGCAGTGATTGGACTAAAAAAATCTCCTACAATGAGCAGTTCTTC CASSDWTKKISYNEQFF
TRBJ2-7 14 many TRBV28 NA TGTGCCAGCAGTTTTGGGGGGAGCTCCTACGAGCAGTACTTC CASSFGGSSYEQYF
TRBJ1-2 14 many TRBV11-2 NA TGTGCCAGCAGGGCGCAACCGTCCCACTATGGCTACACCTTC CASRAQPSHYGYTF
TRBJ2-3 16 many TRBV9 NA TGTGCCAGCAGCGTAGTCCCAGGGCGGGCGACAGATACGCAGTATTTT CASSVVPGRATDTQYF
TRBJ1-2 13 many TRBV7-2 NA TGTGCCAGCAGCCGAGGGTCGAACTATGGCTACACCTTC CASSRGSNYGYTF
TRBJ2-1 16 many TRBV12-3/TRBV12-4 TRBD2 TGTGCCAGCAGTTTAGTCTCGCGGGGGGCGTACAATGAGCAGTTCTTC CASSLVSRGAYNEQFF
TRBJ2-7 12 many TRBV28 NA TGTGCCAGCGAAGACACCGACAACGAGCAGTACTTC CASEDTDNEQYF
TRBJ2-2 15 few TRBV12-3/TRBV12-4 NA TGTGCCGGCAGTCCGACGACAGGCGGGACCGGGGAGCTGTTTTTT CAGSPTTGGTGELFF
TRBJ2-5 16 many TRBV20-1 TRBD2 TGCAGTGCCCCGAACCCGGGACTAGGGAACCAAGAGACCCAGTACTTC CSAPNPGLGNQETQYF
TRBJ2-3 9 many TRBV5-1 NA TGCGCCAGCGCAGATACGCAGTATTTT CASADTQYF
TRBJ2-1 13 many TRBV12-3/TRBV12-4 NA TGTGCCAGCAGCCCCACAGTCCGCAATGAGCAGTTCTTC CASSPTVRNEQFF